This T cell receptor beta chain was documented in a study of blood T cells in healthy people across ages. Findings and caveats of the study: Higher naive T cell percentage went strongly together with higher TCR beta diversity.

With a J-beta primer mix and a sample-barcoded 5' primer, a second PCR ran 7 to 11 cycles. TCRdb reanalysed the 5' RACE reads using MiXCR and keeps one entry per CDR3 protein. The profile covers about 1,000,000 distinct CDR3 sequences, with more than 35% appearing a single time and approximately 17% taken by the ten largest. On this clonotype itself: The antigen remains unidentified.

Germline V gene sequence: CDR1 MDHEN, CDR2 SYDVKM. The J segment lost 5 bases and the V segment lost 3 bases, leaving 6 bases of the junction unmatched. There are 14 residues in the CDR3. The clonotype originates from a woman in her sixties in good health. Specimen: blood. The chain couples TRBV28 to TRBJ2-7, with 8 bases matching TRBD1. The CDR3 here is CASSLAGGVHEQYF. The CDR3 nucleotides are TGTGCCAGCAGTTTGGCAGGGGGCGTCCACGAGCAGTACTTC.